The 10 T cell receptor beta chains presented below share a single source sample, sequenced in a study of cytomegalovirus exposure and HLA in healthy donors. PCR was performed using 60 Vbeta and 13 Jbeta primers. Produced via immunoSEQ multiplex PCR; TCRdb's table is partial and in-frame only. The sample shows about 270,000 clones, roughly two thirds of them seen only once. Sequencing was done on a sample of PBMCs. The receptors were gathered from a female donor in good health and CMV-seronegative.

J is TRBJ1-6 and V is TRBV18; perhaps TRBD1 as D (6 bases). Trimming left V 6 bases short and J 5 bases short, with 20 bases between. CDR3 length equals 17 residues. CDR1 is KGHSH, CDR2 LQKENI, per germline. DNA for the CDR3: TGTGCCAGCTCCCGAAACACAGGGCTCGCGGATAATTCACCCCTCCACTTT. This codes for CASSRNTGLADNSPLHF.

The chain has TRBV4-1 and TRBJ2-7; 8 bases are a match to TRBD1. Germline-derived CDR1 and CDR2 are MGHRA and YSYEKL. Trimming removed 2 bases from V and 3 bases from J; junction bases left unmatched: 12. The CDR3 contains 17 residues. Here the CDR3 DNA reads TGCGCCAGCAGCCAACGAGGAGGACAGGGCGGAATCTACGAGCAGTACTTC. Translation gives CASSQRGGQGGIYEQYF.

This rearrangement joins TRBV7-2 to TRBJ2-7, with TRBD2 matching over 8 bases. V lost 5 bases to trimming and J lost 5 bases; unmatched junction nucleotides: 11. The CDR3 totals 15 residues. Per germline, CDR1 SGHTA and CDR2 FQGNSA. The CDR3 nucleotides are TGTGCCAGCAGCCTCGGGGCCAGCGGGAGAAACGAGCAGTACTTC. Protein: CASSLGASGRNEQYF. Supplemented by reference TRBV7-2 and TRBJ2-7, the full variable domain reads GAGVSQSPSNKVTEKGKDVELRCDPISGHTALYWYRQSLGQGLEFLIYFQGNSAPDKSGLPSDRFSAERTGGSVSTLTIQRTQQEDSAVYLCASSLGASGRNEQYFGPGTRLTVT.

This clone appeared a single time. The chain's CDR3 is CASSSNGQGGGKNYGYTF. The CDR3 DNA is TGTGCCAGCAGTTCAAACGGGCAGGGAGGAGGTAAAAACTATGGCTACACCTTC. The chain employs TRBV2 and TRBJ1-2; TRBD1 is a possible D gene (5 bases). V was shortened by 5 bases and J by 2 bases, with 24 bases between the two germline ends. The V gene's germline CDR1 is SNHLY and CDR2 FYNNEI. This CDR3 has 18 residues.

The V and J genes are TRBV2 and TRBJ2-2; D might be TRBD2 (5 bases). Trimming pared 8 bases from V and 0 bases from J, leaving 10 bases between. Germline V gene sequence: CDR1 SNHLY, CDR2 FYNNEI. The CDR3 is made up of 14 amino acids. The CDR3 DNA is TGTGCCAGCCGGGAAACTTCGAACACCGGGGAGCTGTTTTTT. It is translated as CASRETSNTGELFF.

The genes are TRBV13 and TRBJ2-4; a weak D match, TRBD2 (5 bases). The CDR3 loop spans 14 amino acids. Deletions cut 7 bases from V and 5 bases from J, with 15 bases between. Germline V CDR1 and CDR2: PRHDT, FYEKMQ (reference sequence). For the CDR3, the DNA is TGTGCCAGCACCACCCACGGGGTCCAAAACATTCAGTACTTC. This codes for CASTTHGVQNIQYF. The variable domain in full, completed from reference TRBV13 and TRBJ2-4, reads AAGVIQSPRHLIKEKRETATLKCYPIPRHDTVYWYQQGPGQDPQFLISFYEKMQSDKGSIPDRFSAQQFSDYHSELNMSSLELGDSALYFCASTTHGVQNIQYFGAGTRLSVL.

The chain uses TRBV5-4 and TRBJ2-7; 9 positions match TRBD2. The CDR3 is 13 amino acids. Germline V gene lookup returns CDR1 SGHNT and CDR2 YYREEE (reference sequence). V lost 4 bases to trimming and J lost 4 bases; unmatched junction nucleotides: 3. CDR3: CASSEGLAYEQYF. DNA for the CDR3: TGTGCCAGCAGCGAGGGACTAGCATACGAGCAGTACTTC.

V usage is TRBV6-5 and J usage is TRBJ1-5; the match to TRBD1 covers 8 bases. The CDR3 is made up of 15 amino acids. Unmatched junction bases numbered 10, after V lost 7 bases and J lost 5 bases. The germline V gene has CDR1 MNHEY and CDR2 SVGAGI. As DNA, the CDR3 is TGTGCCAGCATTATGACAGGGGAGGGGGATCAGCCCCAGCATTTT. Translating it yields CASIMTGEGDQPQHF.

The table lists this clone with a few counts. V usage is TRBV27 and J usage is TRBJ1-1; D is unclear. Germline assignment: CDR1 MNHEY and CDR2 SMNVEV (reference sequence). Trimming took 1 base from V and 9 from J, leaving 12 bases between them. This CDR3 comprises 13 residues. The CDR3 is CASSLLAGEKAFF. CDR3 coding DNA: TGTGCCAGCAGTTTATTGGCGGGAGAAAAAGCTTTCTTT.

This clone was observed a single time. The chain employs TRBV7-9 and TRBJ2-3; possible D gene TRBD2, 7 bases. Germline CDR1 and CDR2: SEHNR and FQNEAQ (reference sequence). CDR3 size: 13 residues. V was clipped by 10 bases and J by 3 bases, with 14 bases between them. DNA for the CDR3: TGTGCCACCGGACTAGGGGGTACAGATACGCAGTATTTT. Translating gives CATGLGGTDTQYF.